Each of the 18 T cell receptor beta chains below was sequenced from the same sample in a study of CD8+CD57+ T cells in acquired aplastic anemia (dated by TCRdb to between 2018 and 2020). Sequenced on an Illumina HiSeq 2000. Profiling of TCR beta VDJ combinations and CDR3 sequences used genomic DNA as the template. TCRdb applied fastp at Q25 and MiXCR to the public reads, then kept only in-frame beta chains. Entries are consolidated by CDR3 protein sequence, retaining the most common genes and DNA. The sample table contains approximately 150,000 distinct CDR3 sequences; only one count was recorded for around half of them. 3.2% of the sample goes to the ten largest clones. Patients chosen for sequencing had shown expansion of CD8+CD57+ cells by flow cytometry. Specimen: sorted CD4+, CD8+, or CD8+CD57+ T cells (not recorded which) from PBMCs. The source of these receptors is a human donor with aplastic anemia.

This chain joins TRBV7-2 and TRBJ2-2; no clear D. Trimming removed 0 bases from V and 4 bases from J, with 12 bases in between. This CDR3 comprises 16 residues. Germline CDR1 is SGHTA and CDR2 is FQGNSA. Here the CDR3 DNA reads TGTGCCAGCAGCTTAGCGGTAGGGTCGGGCACCGGGGAGCTGTTTTTT. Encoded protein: CASSLAVGSGTGELFF.

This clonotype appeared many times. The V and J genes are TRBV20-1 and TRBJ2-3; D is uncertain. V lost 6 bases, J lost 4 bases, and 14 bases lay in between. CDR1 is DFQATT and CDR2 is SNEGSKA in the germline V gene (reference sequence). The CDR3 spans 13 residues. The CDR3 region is CSAQGFSPDTQYF. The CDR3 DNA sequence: TGCAGTGCCCAAGGGTTTAGCCCAGATACGCAGTATTTT.

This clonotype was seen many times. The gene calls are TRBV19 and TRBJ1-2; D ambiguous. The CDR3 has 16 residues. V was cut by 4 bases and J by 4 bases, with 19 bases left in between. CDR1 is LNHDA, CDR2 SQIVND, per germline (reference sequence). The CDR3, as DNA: TGTGCCAGTAGTACCCAACCCGGGCCAACTACCTATGGCTACACCTTC. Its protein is CASSTQPGPTTYGYTF.

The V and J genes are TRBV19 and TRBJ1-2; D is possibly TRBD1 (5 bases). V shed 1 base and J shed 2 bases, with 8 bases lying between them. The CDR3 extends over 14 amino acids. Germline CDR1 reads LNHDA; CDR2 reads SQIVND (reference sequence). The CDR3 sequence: CASSIAGLNYGYTF. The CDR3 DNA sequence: TGTGCCAGTAGTATAGCGGGACTAAACTATGGCTACACCTTC.

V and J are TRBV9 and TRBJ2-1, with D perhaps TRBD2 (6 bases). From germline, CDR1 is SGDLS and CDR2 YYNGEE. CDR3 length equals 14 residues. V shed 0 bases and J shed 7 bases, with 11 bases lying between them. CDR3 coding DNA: TGTGCCAGCAGCGTAGCGGGACTGTGGAATGAGCAGTTCTTC. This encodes CASSVAGLWNEQFF. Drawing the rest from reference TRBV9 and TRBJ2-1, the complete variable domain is DSGVTQTPKHLITATGQRVTLRCSPRSGDLSVYWYQQSLDQGLQFLIQYYNGEERAKGNILERFSAQQFPDLHSELNLSSLELGDSALYFCASSVAGLWNEQFFGPGTRLTVL.

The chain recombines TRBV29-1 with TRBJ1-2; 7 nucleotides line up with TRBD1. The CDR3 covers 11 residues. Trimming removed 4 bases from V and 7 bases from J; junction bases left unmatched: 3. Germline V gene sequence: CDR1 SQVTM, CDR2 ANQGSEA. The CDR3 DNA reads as TGCAGCGTTGGGACAGGTTTTGGCTACACCTTC. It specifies CSVGTGFGYTF.

The CDR3, as DNA: TGCAGTGCTTACGGGGGCTCCAATGAGCAGTTCTTC. This encodes CSAYGGSNEQFF. The gene calls are TRBV20-1 and TRBJ2-1; the D gene could be TRBD1 or TRBD2 (6 bases each). Trimming pared 5 bases from V and 6 bases from J, leaving 11 bases between. CDR1 and CDR2 (germline): DFQATT, SNEGSKA (reference sequence). There are 12 residues in the CDR3.

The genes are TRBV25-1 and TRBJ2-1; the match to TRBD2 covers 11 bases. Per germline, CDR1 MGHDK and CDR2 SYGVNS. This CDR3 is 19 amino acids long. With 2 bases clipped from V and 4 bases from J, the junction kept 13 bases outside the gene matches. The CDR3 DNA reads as TGTGCCAGCAGTGAAGTGGGTTCTAGCGGGGGGCCCGGGTACAATGAGCAGTTCTTC. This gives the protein CASSEVGSSGGPGYNEQFF.

In DNA form, the CDR3 reads TGTGCCAGCAGCTTGACCGGGACAGAGTATGGCTACACCTTC. This translates into CASSLTGTEYGYTF. The chain recombines TRBV7-2 with TRBJ1-2, with 7 bases lining up with TRBD1. Per germline, CDR1 SGHTA and CDR2 FQGNSA. V gave up 3 bases and J gave up 5 bases; unmatched junction bases: 6. This CDR3 region has 14 residues.

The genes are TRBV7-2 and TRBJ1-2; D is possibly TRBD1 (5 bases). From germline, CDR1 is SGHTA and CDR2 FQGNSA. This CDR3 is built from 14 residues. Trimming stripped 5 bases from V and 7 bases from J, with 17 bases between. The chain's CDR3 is CASSSGAGGSGYTF. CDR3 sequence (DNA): TGTGCCAGCAGCAGTGGAGCTGGGGGGAGTGGCTACACCTTC. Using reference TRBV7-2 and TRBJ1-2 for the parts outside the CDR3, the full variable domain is GAGVSQSPSNKVTEKGKDVELRCDPISGHTALYWYRQSLGQGLEFLIYFQGNSAPDKSGLPSDRFSAERTGGSVSTLTIQRTQQEDSAVYLCASSSGAGGSGYTFGSGTRLTVV.

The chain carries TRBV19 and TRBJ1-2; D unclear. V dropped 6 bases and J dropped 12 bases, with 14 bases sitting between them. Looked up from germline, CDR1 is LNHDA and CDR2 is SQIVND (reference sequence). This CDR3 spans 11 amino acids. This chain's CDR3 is CASRMNGGNTF. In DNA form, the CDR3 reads TGTGCCAGTAGGATGAACGGCGGAAACACCTTC. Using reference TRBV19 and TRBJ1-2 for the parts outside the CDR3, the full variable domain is DGGITQSPKYLFRKEGQNVTLSCEQNLNHDAMYWYRQDPGQGLRLIYYSQIVNDFQKGDIAEGYSVSREKKESFPLTVTSAQKNPTAFYLCASRMNGGNTFGSGTRLTVV.

CDR3: CASSFPGADTQYF. The CDR3 coding sequence is TGTGCCAGCAGCTTTCCGGGGGCAGATACGCAGTATTTT. The rearrangement joins TRBV7-3 to TRBJ2-3; possibly TRBD2 for D (6 bases). This CDR3 has 13 residues. V lost 3 bases and J lost 4, with 8 bases in between. Germline lookup yields CDR1 SGHTA and CDR2 FQGTGA. Variable domain in full (rest from reference TRBV7-3 and TRBJ2-3): GAGVSQTPSNKVTEKGKYVELRCDPISGHTALYWYRQSLGQGPEFLIYFQGTGAADDSGLPNDRFFAVRPEGSVSTLKIQRTERGDSAVYLCASSFPGADTQYFGPGTRLTVL.

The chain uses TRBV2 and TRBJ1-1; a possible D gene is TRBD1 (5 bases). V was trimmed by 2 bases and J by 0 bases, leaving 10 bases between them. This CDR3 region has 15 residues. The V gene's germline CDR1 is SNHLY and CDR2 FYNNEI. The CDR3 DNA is TGTGCCAGCAGTGAAAGCTGGGGCATGAACACTGAAGCTTTCTTT. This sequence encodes CASSESWGMNTEAFF.

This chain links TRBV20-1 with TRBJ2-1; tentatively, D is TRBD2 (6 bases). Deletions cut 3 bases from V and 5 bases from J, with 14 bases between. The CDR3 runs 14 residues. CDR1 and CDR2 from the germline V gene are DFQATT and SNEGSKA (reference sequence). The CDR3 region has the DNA TGCAGTGCTAGTCCCGGGACTGGGAACAATGAGCAGTTCTTC. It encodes CSASPGTGNNEQFF.

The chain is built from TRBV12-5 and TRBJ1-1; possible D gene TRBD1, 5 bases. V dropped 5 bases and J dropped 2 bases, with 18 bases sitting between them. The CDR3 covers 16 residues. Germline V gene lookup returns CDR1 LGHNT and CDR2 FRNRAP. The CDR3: CASGPRGRGDNTEAFF. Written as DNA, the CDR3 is TGTGCTAGTGGTCCTCGGGGTCGGGGGGATAACACTGAAGCTTTCTTT.

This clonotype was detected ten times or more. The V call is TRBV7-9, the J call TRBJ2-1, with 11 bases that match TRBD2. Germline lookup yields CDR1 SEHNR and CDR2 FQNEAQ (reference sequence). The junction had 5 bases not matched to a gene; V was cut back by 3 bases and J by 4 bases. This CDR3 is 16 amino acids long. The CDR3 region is CASSFSGTSGYNEQFF. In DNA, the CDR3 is TGTGCCAGCAGCTTCTCCGGGACTAGCGGTTACAATGAGCAGTTCTTC.

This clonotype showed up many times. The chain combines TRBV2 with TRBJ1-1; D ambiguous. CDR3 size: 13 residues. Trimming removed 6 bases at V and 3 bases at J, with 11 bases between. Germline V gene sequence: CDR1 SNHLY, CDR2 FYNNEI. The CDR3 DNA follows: TGTGCCAGCAGAATAGAGAGGGACACTGAAGCTTTCTTT. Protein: CASRIERDTEAFF.

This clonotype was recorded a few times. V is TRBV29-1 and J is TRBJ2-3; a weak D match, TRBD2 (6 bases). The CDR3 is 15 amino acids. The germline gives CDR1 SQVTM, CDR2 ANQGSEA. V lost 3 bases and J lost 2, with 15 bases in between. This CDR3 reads CSVDGPGLTTDTQYF. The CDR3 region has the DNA TGCAGCGTTGACGGGCCGGGACTGACCACAGATACGCAGTATTTT.